The 14 T cell receptor beta chains reported below all come from one sample, sequenced in a study of shared clonotypes between healthy human individuals. The data were produced by immunoSEQ multiplex PCR, yet TCRdb's version contains in-frame clones alone and is incomplete. Of about 2.2 million clones listed, 93% are singletons. CD45RO-negative, CCR7-positively selected cells formed the naive CD8 fraction, excluding terminally differentiated effector memory CD45RA+ cells. Specimen: naive CD8+ T cells from PBMCs. These receptor sequences come from a man between 18 and 35 years old in good health. Some clones in this sample may be carry-over from other donors' samples.

The CDR3 DNA reads as TGTGCCAGCAGTATTCTAGCGGGAGAGAACAATTTAATACCAGATACGCAGTATTTT. It codes for CASSILAGENNLIPDTQYF. This rearrangement joins TRBV27 to TRBJ2-3; 10 positions agree with TRBD2. Germline V gene data show CDR1 as MNHEY and CDR2 as SMNVEV (reference sequence). The trim removed 5 bases at V and 4 bases at J, leaving 18 bases unmatched. There are 19 residues in the CDR3.

The gene calls are TRBV27 and TRBJ2-5; D is ambiguous. CDR3 length: 12 amino acids. V lost 8 bases and J 4 bases, leaving 11 bases between the germline ends. Germline V CDR1 and CDR2: MNHEY, SMNVEV (reference sequence). The CDR3 DNA sequence: TGTGCCAGCCAGGACGTGGGAGAGACCCAGTACTTC. Encoded protein: CASQDVGETQYF.

CDR3: CASSLGVQETQYF. The CDR3 nucleotides read TGTGCCAGCAGTCTAGGAGTCCAAGAGACCCAGTACTTC. The V and J genes are TRBV27 and TRBJ2-5; D ambiguous. Per the germline V gene, CDR1 is MNHEY and CDR2 is SMNVEV (reference sequence). The V gene lost 5 bases and the J gene lost 1 base, with 8 bases spanning the gap. The CDR3 consists of 13 residues.

V and J are TRBV4-3 and TRBJ1-5; D is unresolved. CDR3 length: 15 residues. The germline V gene encodes CDR1 LGHNA and CDR2 YSLEER. V lost 0 bases, J lost 2 bases, and 8 bases lay in between. The CDR3 reads CASSQDLVRNQPQHF. The CDR3 nucleotides read TGCGCCAGCAGCCAAGATTTGGTTCGCAATCAGCCCCAGCATTTT.

This chain connects TRBV5-4 to TRBJ2-7; a weak D match, TRBD2 (6 bases). This CDR3 has 16 residues. CDR1 SGHNT and CDR2 YYREEE come from the germline V gene (reference sequence). Between the trimmed V and J ends, which lost 0 bases and 0 bases, there was a span of 13 bases. The CDR3 sequence: CASSLGGRESSYEQYF. In DNA, the CDR3 is TGTGCCAGCAGCTTGGGAGGTCGGGAGAGCTCCTACGAGCAGTACTTC.

The genes are TRBV11-3 and TRBJ2-1, with D perhaps TRBD2 (5 bases). V lost 5 bases and J lost 5, with 10 bases in between. This CDR3 is 13 amino acids long. Looked up from germline, CDR1 is SGHNT and CDR2 is YENEEA. The CDR3 DNA sequence: TGTGCCAGCAGCAACCCCGGGGACAATGAGCAGTTCTTC. Amino acids: CASSNPGDNEQFF. Based on the CDR3 plus reference TRBV11-3 and TRBJ2-1, the full variable domain is EAGVVQSPRYKIIEKKQPVAFWCNPISGHNTLYWYLQNLGQGPELLIRYENEEAVDDSQLPKDRFSAERLKGVDSTLKIQPAELGDSAVYLCASSNPGDNEQFFGPGTRLTVL.

This rearrangement joins TRBV6-5 to TRBJ1-5; tentative D call: TRBD1 (5 bases). Trimming stripped 6 bases from V and 11 bases from J, with 17 bases between. Per germline, CDR1 MNHEY and CDR2 SVGAGI. CDR3 size: 13 residues. The CDR3 protein is CASSRGLDATQHF. For the CDR3, the DNA is TGTGCCAGCAGCCGGGGACTAGACGCGACCCAGCATTTT.

This clone has just one count. The chain carries TRBV9 and TRBJ1-1; 10 bases map to TRBD1. Per germline, CDR1 SGDLS and CDR2 YYNGEE. The CDR3 spans 15 residues. V lost 3 bases and J lost 4; bases outside the gene matches: 6. The CDR3 spells CASSGQGAWGTEAFF. Written as DNA, the CDR3 is TGTGCCAGCAGCGGACAGGGGGCCTGGGGCACTGAAGCTTTCTTT.

The chain carries TRBV5-6 and TRBJ1-1; D is ambiguous. Trimming pared 0 bases from V and 6 bases from J, leaving 21 bases between. This CDR3 region has 17 residues. Germline-derived CDR1 and CDR2 are SGHDT and YYEEEE. This CDR3 reads CASSLGVTLDLKAEAFF. The CDR3 DNA sequence: TGTGCCAGCAGCTTGGGAGTTACCCTCGATCTAAAGGCTGAAGCTTTCTTT.

In the case of this clone: Within the sample, other DNA sequences also encode this same CDR3. This chain uses TRBV13 with TRBJ2-1; D is unresolved. Per the germline V gene, CDR1 is PRHDT and CDR2 is FYEKMQ (reference sequence). The CDR3 length is 14 residues. The ends were cut back, 0 bases at V and 5 bases at J, with 8 bases in the middle. CDR3 DNA sequence: TGTGCCAGCAGCTTAGGGAGACGCGACAATGAGCAGTTCTTC. Protein sequence: CASSLGRRDNEQFF. Combining the CDR3 with reference TRBV13 and TRBJ2-1 gives the whole variable domain AAGVIQSPRHLIKEKRETATLKCYPIPRHDTVYWYQQGPGQDPQFLISFYEKMQSDKGSIPDRFSAQQFSDYHSELNMSSLELGDSALYFCASSLGRRDNEQFFGPGTRLTVL.

Only one count was recorded for this clone. V is TRBV9 and J is TRBJ2-1; 7 nucleotides match TRBD2. CDR3 length: 16 amino acids. Germline V gives CDR1 SGDLS, CDR2 YYNGEE. J was trimmed by 5 bases and V by 2 bases; bases with no gene match: 10. The CDR3: CASSVGRAGKHNEQFF. CDR3 bases: TGTGCCAGCAGCGTTGGTAGAGCGGGAAAGCACAATGAGCAGTTCTTC.

The CDR3 here is CASSGQGGTVRNTEAFF. DNA of the CDR3: TGTGCCAGCAGCGGACAGGGCGGCACTGTTCGGAACACTGAAGCTTTCTTT. This chain joins TRBV9 and TRBJ1-1; 7 bases align to TRBD1. Per the germline V gene, CDR1 is SGDLS and CDR2 is YYNGEE. The length of the CDR3 is 17 residues. Unmatched junction bases numbered 12, after V lost 3 bases and J lost 1 base.

The chain combines TRBV29-1 with TRBJ2-5; the D is unclear. Trimming stripped 5 bases from V and 2 bases from J, with 15 bases between. Germline V CDR1 and CDR2: SQVTM, ANQGSEA. There are 14 residues in the CDR3. CDR3 in amino acids: CSVPRRTGQETQYF. The CDR3 DNA is TGCAGCGTTCCCCGCCGCACGGGTCAAGAGACCCAGTACTTC.

The chain joins TRBV2 to TRBJ2-5; D is unresolved. This CDR3 contains 8 residues. Germline V gene sequence: CDR1 SNHLY, CDR2 FYNNEI. V was clipped by 8 bases and J by 8 bases, with 3 bases between them. The CDR3 region is CASDTQYF. The CDR3 DNA reads as TGTGCCAGCGATACCCAGTACTTC.